The 17 T cell receptor beta chains reported below all come from one sample, sequenced in a study of blood T cell repertoires in COVID-19. Repertoires were generated with immunoSEQ multiplex PCR, while TCRdb's copy carries only in-frame clones and drops some. Of 85,000 to 110,000 clones in the sample, roughly 84% were seen once. Sequenced: peripheral blood. Source of these receptors: a human donor in a cohort sampled during active COVID-19.

The chain is built from TRBV2 and TRBJ2-7, with 10 bases fitting TRBD1. The CDR3 spans 17 residues. The germline gives CDR1 SNHLY, CDR2 FYNNEI. V trimming: 3 bases; J trimming: 3 bases; junction bases outside the gene matches: 11. CDR3 loop: CASSEGPPGQGYYEQYF. In DNA form, the CDR3 reads TGTGCCAGCAGTGAGGGACCCCCGGGACAGGGGTACTACGAGCAGTACTTC.

This clone was counted once. The chain employs TRBV5-5 and TRBJ1-3, with unresolved D. This CDR3 has 14 amino acids. CDR1 and CDR2 from the germline V gene are SGHKS and YYEKEE (reference sequence). V was pared by 4 bases and J by 2 bases, with 10 bases between. This chain's CDR3 is CASSHLTAGNTIYF. The CDR3 DNA sequence: TGTGCCAGCAGCCACTTAACGGCTGGAAACACCATATATTTT.

The CDR3 is CASSGREESYNEQFF. The CDR3 region has the DNA TGTGCCAGCAGTGGGCGGGAGGAGTCCTACAATGAGCAGTTCTTC. The chain has TRBV6-6 and TRBJ2-1; 8 bases fit TRBD2. From germline, CDR1 is MNHNY and CDR2 SVGAGI (reference sequence). The CDR3 has 15 residues. J lost 1 base, V lost 5 bases, and 4 bases had no gene match.

This chain connects TRBV9 to TRBJ1-2; TRBD1 matches at 10 bases. Trimming cost V 3 bases and J 2 bases; bases outside gene matches: 10. The CDR3 covers 17 residues. Germline V CDR1 and CDR2: SGDLS, YYNGEE. The CDR3 bases are TGTGCCAGCAGCGCCCGACTCCAGACAGGGGGCAACTATGGCTACACCTTC. This codes for CASSARLQTGGNYGYTF.

The J gene is TRBJ2-5, the V gene TRBV5-8, with 7 nucleotides matching TRBD2. The trim removed 4 bases at V and 5 bases at J, leaving 14 bases unmatched. Germline V gives CDR1 SGHTS, CDR2 YDEGEE. CDR3 size: 16 residues. The CDR3: CASSPWSVGGLETQYF. The CDR3 region has the DNA TGTGCCAGCAGCCCCTGGTCTGTGGGAGGGCTTGAGACCCAGTACTTC.

The chain joins TRBV5-6 to TRBJ2-1; 10 nucleotides agree with TRBD2. The ends lost 2 bases at V and 6 bases at J; junction bases unmatched: 2. There are 14 residues in the CDR3. Germline loops: CDR1 SGHDT, CDR2 YYEEEE. DNA of the CDR3: TGTGCCAGCAGCTTCACTAGCGGGGCCAATGAGCAGTTCTTC. Amino acids: CASSFTSGANEQFF.

The V and J genes are TRBV10-3 and TRBJ2-1, with 8 bases fitting TRBD1. This CDR3 region has 14 residues. Germline V gives CDR1 ENHRY, CDR2 SYGVKD. V lost 6 bases to trimming and J lost 7 bases; unmatched junction nucleotides: 8. The CDR3 bases are TGTGCCATCAGGGCAGGGGACAGGTTGAATGAGCAGTTCTTC. Its protein product is CAIRAGDRLNEQFF.

The chain links TRBV28 to TRBJ1-2; D call uncertain. The germline V gene encodes CDR1 MDHEN and CDR2 SYDVKM. V was cut by 6 bases and J by 5 bases, with 19 bases left in between. CDR3 length: 15 amino acids. CDR3 in DNA: TGTGCCAGCAGGAGACGGTCCGGGGATAGGTATGGCTACACCTTC. This encodes CASRRRSGDRYGYTF.

The J gene is TRBJ1-1, the V gene TRBV12-3 or TRBV12-4; weak D call: TRBD1 (5 bases). This CDR3 has 13 amino acids. V lost 3 bases and J lost 8, with 13 bases in between. The CDR3 coding sequence is TGTGCCAGCAGTTTCGCCCCCAGGGCCGAAGCTTTCTTT. It codes for CASSFAPRAEAFF.

The chain couples TRBV5-1 to TRBJ2-3, with D unclear. V lost 4 bases to trimming and J lost 0 bases, with 12 bases between them. This CDR3 has 15 amino acids. The V gene's germline CDR1 is SGHRS and CDR2 YFSETQ. The CDR3: CASSPPGASTDTQYF. Written as DNA, the CDR3 is TGCGCCAGCAGCCCCCCCGGAGCTAGCACAGATACGCAGTATTTT.

This chain uses TRBV5-6 with TRBJ1-2, with no clear D. The germline CDR1 and CDR2 sequences are SGHDT and YYEEEE. This CDR3 is 15 amino acids long. V shed 0 bases and J shed 5 bases, with 14 bases lying between them. The CDR3 bases are TGTGCCAGCAGCTTGGTTGGTCCAGAAATGTATGGCTACACCTTC. This gives the protein CASSLVGPEMYGYTF.

This clone was detected a few times. J is TRBJ1-6 and V is TRBV5-6; 8 bases align to TRBD1. CDR3 length: 15 amino acids. CDR1 is SGHDT, CDR2 YYEEEE, per germline. After removal of 1 base from V and 5 bases from J, the junction contained 2 bases not matched to a gene. CDR3 sequence reads: CASSLLDRDNSPLHF. The CDR3 DNA is TGTGCCAGCAGCTTGCTGGACAGGGATAATTCACCCCTCCACTTT.

V and J are TRBV2 and TRBJ2-7; perhaps TRBD1 as D (6 bases). The germline V gene encodes CDR1 SNHLY and CDR2 FYNNEI. V lost 2 bases and J lost 5, with 13 bases in between. The CDR3 extends over 14 amino acids. CDR3 nucleotides: TGTGCCAGCAGTGAAAGGCAGGGGTTGGACGAGCAGTACTTC. Its protein product is CASSERQGLDEQYF. Full variable domain (rest looked up from reference TRBV2 and TRBJ2-7): EPEVTQTPSHQVTQMGQEVILRCVPISNHLYFYWYRQILGQKVEFLVSFYNNEISEKSEIFDDQFSVERPDGSNFTLKIRSTKLEDSAMYFCASSERQGLDEQYFGPGTRLTVT.

V usage is TRBV5-4 and J usage is TRBJ1-2, with a weak D call TRBD1 (6 bases). The length of the CDR3 is 13 residues. Germline CDR1 reads SGHNT; CDR2 reads YYREEE (reference sequence). V lost 1 base to trimming and J lost 7 bases, with 11 bases between them. The CDR3 loop is CASSLSGDVGYTF. The CDR3 nucleotides are TGTGCCAGCAGCTTGTCAGGGGATGTTGGCTACACCTTC.

The CDR3 region has the DNA TGTGCCAGCAGTCCATCACAGGGGGCGAATGGGAATGAGCAGTTCTTC. Its protein product is CASSPSQGANGNEQFF. The J gene is TRBJ2-1, the V gene TRBV27; TRBD1 aligns across 9 bases. Trimming took 5 bases from V and 7 from J; bases not matched to a gene: 12. The CDR3 is 16 amino acids. The germline V gene has CDR1 MNHEY and CDR2 SMNVEV (reference sequence).

This clone has only a few counts. CDR3 residues: CASSQDLGLRREKLFF. DNA of the CDR3: TGTGCCAGCAGCCAAGATCTTGGTCTCCGGCGGGAAAAACTGTTTTTT. The chain joins TRBV14 to TRBJ1-4; D call uncertain. CDR3 length: 16 amino acids. The V end lost 0 bases, the J end lost 8 bases, and 16 bases lay between the germline ends. From germline, CDR1 is SGHDN and CDR2 FVKESK.

This clone appeared a single time. This chain links TRBV11-3 with TRBJ2-1, with D possibly TRBD2 on 7 matching bases. V was pared by 3 bases and J by 4 bases, with 13 bases between. Looked up from germline, CDR1 is SGHNT and CDR2 is YENEEA. This CDR3 comprises 15 residues. The CDR3, as DNA: TGTGCCAGCAGCTTGAGAGGGGGGGCATACAATGAGCAGTTCTTC. This sequence encodes CASSLRGGAYNEQFF.